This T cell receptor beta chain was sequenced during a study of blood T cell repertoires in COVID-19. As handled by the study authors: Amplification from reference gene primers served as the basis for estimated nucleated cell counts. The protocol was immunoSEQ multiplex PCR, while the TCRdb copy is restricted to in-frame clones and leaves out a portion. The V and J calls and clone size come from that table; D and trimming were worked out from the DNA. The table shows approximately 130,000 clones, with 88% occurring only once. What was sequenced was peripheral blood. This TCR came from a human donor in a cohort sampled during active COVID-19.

The CDR3 nucleotides are TGTGCCAGCAGCTCGGGAGGCAGCCTCTTAGATACGCAGTATTTT. Protein sequence: CASSSGGSLLDTQYF. This sequence joins TRBV5-4 and TRBJ2-3; the match to TRBD2 covers 7 bases. CDR1 and CDR2 (germline): SGHNT, YYREEE (reference sequence). The CDR3 extends over 15 amino acids. The V segment lost 3 bases and the J segment 5 bases; nucleotides outside the gene matches: 9.